The rows below give T cell receptor beta chains drawn from one sample of a study of the immune and genomic landscape of osteosarcoma. TCRdb's copy holds only in-frame clones and misses some; the assay was immunoSEQ multiplex PCR. The sample shows thousands of clones, about two thirds of them seen only once. Sequencing was done on a sample of osteosarcoma tumor tissue from the lung. These receptors originate from a human donor with osteosarcoma. CDR3s include the opening cysteine and the closing phenylalanine or tryptophan. The D gene is left open where the match is weak. The listing skips clone size in some rows; elsewhere it reads once, few, many or a size class.

size	V	J	D	CDR3	DNA
medium-sized	TRBV7-8	TRBJ1-4	TRBD1	CASSHRQGPSEKLFF	TGTGCCAGCAGCCATCGACAGGGTCCGTCGGAAAAACTGTTTTTT
-	TRBV5-6	TRBJ1-2	-	CASSLAGGAGYTF	TGTGCCAGCAGCTTGGCTGGGGGGGCGGGCTACACCTTC
-	TRBV10-3	TRBJ2-7	TRBD1	CAISGLQGAEQYF	TGTGCCATCAGTGGCTTACAGGGGGCCGAGCAGTACTTC
-	TRBV2	TRBJ2-1	-	CAGRQDIANEQFF	TGTGCCGGCCGACAGGACATCGCCAATGAGCAGTTCTTC
-	TRBV14	TRBJ2-7	-	CASSQNRVEDEQYF	TGTGCCAGCAGCCAAAACAGGGTTGAAGACGAGCAGTACTTC
-	TRBV11-3	TRBJ2-5	TRBD2	CASSLGDSGGETQYF	TGTGCCAGCAGCTTAGGAGATAGCGGGGGAGAGACCCAGTACTTC
once	TRBV15	TRBJ2-1	-	CATSRGPYNEQFF	TGTGCCACCAGCAGAGGCCCCTACAATGAGCAGTTCTTC
-	TRBV7-9	TRBJ2-1	TRBD2	CASSPTSGLPPYNEQFF	TGTGCCAGCAGCCCCACCTCGGGACTACCCCCCTACAATGAGCAGTTCTTC
-	TRBV6-5	TRBJ1-5	-	CASRRQRGEQPQHF	TGTGCCAGCAGACGCCAAAGGGGTGAACAGCCCCAGCATTTT
-	TRBV19	TRBJ2-5	-	CASSLGGQGETQYF	TGTGCCAGTAGTTTGGGGGGGCAAGGAGAGACCCAGTACTTC
-	TRBV6-5	TRBJ2-1	-	CASRSPSQQFF	TGTGCCAGCAGATCCCCCAGTCAGCAGTTCTTC
-	TRBV5-8	TRBJ2-7	-	CASSSDVAYEQYF	TGTGCCAGCAGTTCGGACGTTGCCTACGAGCAGTACTTC
-	TRBV11-2	TRBJ2-2	TRBD1	CASSPDRGRENTGELFF	TGTGCCAGCAGCCCCGACAGGGGAAGGGAAAACACCGGGGAGCTGTTTTTT
few	TRBV6-5	TRBJ2-7	-	CASSYQEDQTYEQYF	TGTGCCAGCAGTTACCAGGAGGACCAGACCTACGAGCAGTACTTC
-	TRBV6-5	TRBJ2-3	-	CASSYMGTDTQYF	TGTGCCAGCAGTTACATGGGCACAGATACGCAGTATTTT
large	TRBV7-9	TRBJ1-3	-	CASSPDKGFTGNTIYF	TGTGCCAGCAGTCCTGATAAAGGGTTTACTGGAAACACCATATATTTT
-	TRBV14	TRBJ1-3	-	CASSQGSGGAGNTIYF	TGTGCCAGCAGCCAAGGTTCCGGGGGCGCTGGAAACACCATATATTTT
once	TRBV7-3	TRBJ1-5	TRBD1	CASSPTGVGQPQHF	TGTGCCAGCAGCCCAACAGGGGTGGGACAGCCCCAGCATTTT
-	TRBV30	TRBJ2-3	-	CAWTLGGGTDTQYF	TGTGCCTGGACTCTCGGCGGGGGCACAGATACGCAGTATTTT
-	TRBV28	TRBJ2-7	TRBD1	CASTPTGGANVEQYF	TGTGCCAGCACCCCGACAGGGGGCGCAAATGTCGAGCAGTACTTC
few	TRBV29-1	TRBJ1-1	-	CSVAGGEAVNTEAFF	TGCAGCGTTGCAGGAGGGGAGGCGGTGAACACTGAAGCTTTCTTT
-	TRBV7-2	TRBJ2-3	TRBD2	CASSPGLAGGPDTQYF	TGTGCCAGCAGCCCAGGACTAGCGGGGGGGCCAGATACGCAGTATTTT
-	TRBV9	TRBJ1-2	TRBD1	CASSPLQGFYGYTF	TGTGCCAGCAGCCCACTACAGGGGTTCTATGGCTACACCTTC
-	TRBV30	TRBJ1-1	-	CAQAVGANTEAFF	TGTGCCCAAGCCGTGGGGGCGAACACTGAAGCTTTCTTT
-	TRBV5-6	TRBJ2-4	-	CASSLIHSKNIQYF	TGTGCCAGCAGCTTGATTCACAGCAAAAACATTCAGTACTTC
few	TRBV7-7	TRBJ2-7	-	CASSLFPGGEQYF	TGTGCTAGCAGCTTATTTCCGGGTGGCGAGCAGTACTTC
-	TRBV6-5	TRBJ1-1	TRBD1	CASRLQGVNTEAFF	TGTGCCAGCAGGTTACAGGGGGTGAACACTGAAGCTTTCTTT
-	TRBV6-4	TRBJ2-2	TRBD1	CASSTGAANTGELFF	TGTGCCAGCAGTACAGGGGCCGCGAACACCGGGGAGCTGTTTTTT
-	TRBV9	TRBJ2-1	TRBD2	CASSVGPGTRDHEQFF	TGTGCCAGCAGCGTAGGGCCCGGGACTAGAGATCATGAGCAGTTCTTC
-	TRBV11-2	TRBJ2-3	TRBD2	CASSAGTSGSGTQYF	TGTGCCAGCAGCGCCGGGACTAGCGGATCCGGTACGCAGTATTTT
-	TRBV11-3	TRBJ1-1	TRBD1	CASSPGQGRTFF	TGTGCCAGCAGCCCGGGACAGGGTAGGACTTTCTTT
-	TRBV19	TRBJ1-1	TRBD1	CASSLQGASTEAFF	TGTGCCAGTAGTCTACAGGGGGCGAGTACTGAAGCTTTCTTT
-	TRBV30	TRBJ2-7	TRBD1	CAWSPGTVAYEQYF	TGTGCCTGGAGCCCTGGGACAGTAGCCTACGAGCAGTACTTC
-	TRBV13	TRBJ2-3	TRBD2	CASSLRTSGGYSASTDTQYF	TGTGCCAGCAGCTTAAGGACTAGCGGGGGGTATAGTGCTAGCACAGATACGCAGTATTTT
medium-sized	TRBV6-1	TRBJ1-5	-	CASRISGDSNQPQHF	TGTGCCAGCAGGATTTCGGGGGATAGCAATCAGCCCCAGCATTTT
-	TRBV2	TRBJ2-5	-	CASTLGLGLQETQYF	TGTGCCAGCACCCTCGGATTGGGACTGCAAGAGACCCAGTACTTC